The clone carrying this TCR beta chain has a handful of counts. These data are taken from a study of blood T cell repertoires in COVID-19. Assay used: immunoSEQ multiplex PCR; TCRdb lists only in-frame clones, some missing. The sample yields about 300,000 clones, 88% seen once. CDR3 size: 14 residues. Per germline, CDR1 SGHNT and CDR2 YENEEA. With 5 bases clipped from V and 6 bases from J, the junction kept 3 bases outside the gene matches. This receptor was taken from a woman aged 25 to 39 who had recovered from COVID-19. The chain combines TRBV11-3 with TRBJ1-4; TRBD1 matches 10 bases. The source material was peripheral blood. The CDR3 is CASSPGTGDEKLFF. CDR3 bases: TGTGCCAGCAGCCCCGGGACAGGGGATGAAAAACTGTTTTTT.